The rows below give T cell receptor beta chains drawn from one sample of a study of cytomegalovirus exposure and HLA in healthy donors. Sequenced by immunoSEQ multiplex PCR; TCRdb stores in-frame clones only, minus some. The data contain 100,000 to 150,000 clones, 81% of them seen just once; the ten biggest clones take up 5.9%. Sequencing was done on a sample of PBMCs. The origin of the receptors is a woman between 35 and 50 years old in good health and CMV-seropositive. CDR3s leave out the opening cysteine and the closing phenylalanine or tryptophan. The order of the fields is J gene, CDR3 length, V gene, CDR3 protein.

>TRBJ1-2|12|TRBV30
AWSGPQAEYGYT
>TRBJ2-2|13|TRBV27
ASSPGQRPIGELF
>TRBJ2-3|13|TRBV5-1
ASSHDSSSTDTQY
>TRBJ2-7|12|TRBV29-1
SVEDRGPPYEQY
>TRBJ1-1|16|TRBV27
ASSLGGGFGGVSTEAF
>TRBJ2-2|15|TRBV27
ASSLGLAGVPTGELF
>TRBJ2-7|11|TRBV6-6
ASSYSLEYEQY
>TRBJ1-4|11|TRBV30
ACTRDRGQKLF
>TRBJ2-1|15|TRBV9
ASSVGGPGLAGGLQF
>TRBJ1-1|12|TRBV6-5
ASSHPGKNTEAF
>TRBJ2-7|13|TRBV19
ASSIAGTSGYEQY
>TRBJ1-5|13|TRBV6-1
ASSDISGSNQPQH
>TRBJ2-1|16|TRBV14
ASSQDGGDWTFYNEQF
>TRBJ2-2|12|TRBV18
ASSPGGDTGELF
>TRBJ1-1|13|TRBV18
ASSPDPAGNTEAF
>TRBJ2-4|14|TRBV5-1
ASSSGAGGSKNIQY
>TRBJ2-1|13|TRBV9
ASSVSGLAYNEQF
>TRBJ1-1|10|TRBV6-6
ASSQKNTEAF
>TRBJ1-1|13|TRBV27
ASSLFRGQNTEAF
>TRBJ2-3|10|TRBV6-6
ASSSDTDTQY
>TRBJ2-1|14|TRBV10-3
AISGTGGNSYNEQF
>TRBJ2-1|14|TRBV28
ASSLQVFGSYNEQF
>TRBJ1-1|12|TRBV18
ASSPPAGYTEAF
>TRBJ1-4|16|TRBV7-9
ASSSVGYGRKGGEKLF
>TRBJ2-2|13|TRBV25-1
ASSGPGSNTGELF
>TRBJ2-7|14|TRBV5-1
ASSLAAGSNSYEQY
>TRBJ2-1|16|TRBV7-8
ASSSGLAGEVSYNEQF
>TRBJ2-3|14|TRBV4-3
ASSQEWAGSTDTQY
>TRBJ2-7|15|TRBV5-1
ASNLGLAGLKVHEQY
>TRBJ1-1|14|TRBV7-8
ASSPGQGAGNTEAF
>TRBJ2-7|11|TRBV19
ASSTRTVNEQY
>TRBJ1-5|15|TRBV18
ASSQGARIDSNQPQH
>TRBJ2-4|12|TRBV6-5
ASRPTGGGNIQY
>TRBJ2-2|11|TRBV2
ASSESGSGELF
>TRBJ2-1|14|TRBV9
ASSVSPLAGGNEQF
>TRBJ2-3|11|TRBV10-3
AINGQGTDTQY
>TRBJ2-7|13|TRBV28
ASSGTSGGIYEQY
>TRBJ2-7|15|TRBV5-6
ASSSTVVRTGDYEQY
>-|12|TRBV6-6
ASRVTSGGSEQY
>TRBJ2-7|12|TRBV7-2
ASSLSLPTYEQY
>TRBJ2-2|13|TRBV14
ASSQDGGNTGELF